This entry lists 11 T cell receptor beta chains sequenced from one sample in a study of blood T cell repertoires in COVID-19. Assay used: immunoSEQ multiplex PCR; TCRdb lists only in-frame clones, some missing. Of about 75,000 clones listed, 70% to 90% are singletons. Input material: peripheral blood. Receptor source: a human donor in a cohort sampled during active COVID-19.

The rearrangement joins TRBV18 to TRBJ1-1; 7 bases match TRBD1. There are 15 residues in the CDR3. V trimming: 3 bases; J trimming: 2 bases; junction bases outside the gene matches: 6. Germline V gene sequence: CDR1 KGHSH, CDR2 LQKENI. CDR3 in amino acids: CASSPRDRKNTEAFF. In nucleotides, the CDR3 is TGTGCCAGCTCACCGCGGGACAGAAAAAACACTGAAGCTTTCTTT.

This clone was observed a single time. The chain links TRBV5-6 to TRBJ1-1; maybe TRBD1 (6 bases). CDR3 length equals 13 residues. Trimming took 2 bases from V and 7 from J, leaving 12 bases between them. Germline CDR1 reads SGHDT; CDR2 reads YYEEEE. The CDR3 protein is CASSLRGSGEAFF. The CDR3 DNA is TGTGCCAGCAGCTTAAGGGGGTCAGGTGAAGCTTTCTTT.

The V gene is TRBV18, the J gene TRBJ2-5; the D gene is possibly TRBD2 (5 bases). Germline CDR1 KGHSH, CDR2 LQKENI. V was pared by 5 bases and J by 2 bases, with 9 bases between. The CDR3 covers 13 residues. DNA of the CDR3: TGTGCCAGCTCAGCGGACTCTCAAGAGACCCAGTACTTC. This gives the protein CASSADSQETQYF. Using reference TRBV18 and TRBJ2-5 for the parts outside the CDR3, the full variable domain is NAGVMQNPRHLVRRRGQEARLRCSPMKGHSHVYWYRQLPEEGLKFMVYLQKENIIDESGMPKERFSAEFPKEGPSILRIQQVVRGDSAAYFCASSADSQETQYFGPGTRLLVL.

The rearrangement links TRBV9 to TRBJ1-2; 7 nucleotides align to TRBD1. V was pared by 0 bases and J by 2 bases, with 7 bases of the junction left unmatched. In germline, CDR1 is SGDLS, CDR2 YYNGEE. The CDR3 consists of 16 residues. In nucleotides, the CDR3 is TGTGCCAGCAGCGTAGGAACAGGGGCGACCAACTATGGCTACACCTTC. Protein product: CASSVGTGATNYGYTF.

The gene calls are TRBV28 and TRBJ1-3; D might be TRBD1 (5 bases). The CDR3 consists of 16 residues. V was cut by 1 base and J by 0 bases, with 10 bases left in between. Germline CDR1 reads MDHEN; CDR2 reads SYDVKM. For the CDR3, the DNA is TGTGCCAGCAGTTTATCAGGGTTCTCCTCTGGAAACACCATATATTTT. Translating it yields CASSLSGFSSGNTIYF.

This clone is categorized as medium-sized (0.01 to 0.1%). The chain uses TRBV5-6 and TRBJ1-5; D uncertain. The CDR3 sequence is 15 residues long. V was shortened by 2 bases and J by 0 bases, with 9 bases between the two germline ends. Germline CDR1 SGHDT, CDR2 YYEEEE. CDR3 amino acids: CASSFGSHSNQPQHF. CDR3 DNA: TGTGCCAGCAGCTTTGGCAGTCATAGCAATCAGCCCCAGCATTTT.

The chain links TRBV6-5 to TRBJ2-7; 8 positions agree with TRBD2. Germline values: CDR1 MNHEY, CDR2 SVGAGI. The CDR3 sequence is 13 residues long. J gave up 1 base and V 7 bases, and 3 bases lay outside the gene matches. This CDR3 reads CASKLAASYEQYF. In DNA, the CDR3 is TGTGCCAGCAAACTAGCGGCTTCCTACGAGCAGTACTTC.

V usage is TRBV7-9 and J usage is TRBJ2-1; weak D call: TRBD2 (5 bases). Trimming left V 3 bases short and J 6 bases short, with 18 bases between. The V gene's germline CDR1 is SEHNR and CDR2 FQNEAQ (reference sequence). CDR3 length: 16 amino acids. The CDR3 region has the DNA TGTGCCAGCAGCTTGAGCCCTGGGAGTACTTCCAATGAGCAGTTCTTC. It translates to CASSLSPGSTSNEQFF.

CDR3 nucleotide sequence: TGTGCCAGCAGCCCCCAGACAGGGGGCATCTACGAGCAGTACTTC. Its protein product is CASSPQTGGIYEQYF. V gene TRBV5-8 combines with J gene TRBJ2-7, with TRBD1 matching 10 bases. The CDR3 sequence is 15 residues long. Germline lookup yields CDR1 SGHTS and CDR2 YDEGEE. Trimming took 4 bases from V and 3 from J; bases not matched to a gene: 7.

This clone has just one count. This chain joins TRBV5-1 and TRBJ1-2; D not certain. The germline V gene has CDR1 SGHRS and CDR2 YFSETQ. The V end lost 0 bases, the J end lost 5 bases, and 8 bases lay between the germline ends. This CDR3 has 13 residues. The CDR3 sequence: CASSLVSDYGYTF. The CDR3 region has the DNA TGCGCCAGCAGCTTGGTGTCAGATTATGGCTACACCTTC. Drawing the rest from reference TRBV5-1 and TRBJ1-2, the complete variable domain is KAGVTQTPRYLIKTRGQQVTLSCSPISGHRSVSWYQQTPGQGLQFLFEYFSETQRNKGNFPGRFSGRQFSNSRSEMNVSTLELGDSALYLCASSLVSDYGYTFGSGTRLTVV.

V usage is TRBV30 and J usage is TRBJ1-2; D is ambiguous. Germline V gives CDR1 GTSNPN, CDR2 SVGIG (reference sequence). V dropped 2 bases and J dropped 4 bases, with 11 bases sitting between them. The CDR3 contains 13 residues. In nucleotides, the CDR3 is TGTGCCTGGAGTCCCGGGGTCCTCTATGGCTACACCTTC. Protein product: CAWSPGVLYGYTF. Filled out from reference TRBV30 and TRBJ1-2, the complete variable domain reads SQTIHQWPATLVQPVGSPLSLECTVEGTSNPNLYWYRQAAGRGLQLLFYSVGIGQISSEVPQNLSASRPQDRQFILSSKKLLLSDSGFYLCAWSPGVLYGYTFGSGTRLTVV.